Shown below are 20 T cell receptor beta chains from a single sample sequenced in a study of cytomegalovirus exposure and HLA in healthy donors. Vbeta (60) and Jbeta (13) primers were used in the PCR. The method was immunoSEQ multiplex PCR; TCRdb's version includes in-frame clones alone and lacks a portion of them. The sample consists of approximately 170,000 clones, 77% of them appearing once. Sequencing was performed on PBMCs. The receptors were gathered from a male donor in good health and CMV-seropositive.

This chain connects TRBV7-2 to TRBJ2-7; D is unclear. Looked up from germline, CDR1 is SGHTA and CDR2 is FQGNSA. The CDR3 is made up of 14 amino acids. The germline V and J ends were trimmed by 1 base and 5 bases, with 12 bases remaining between them. The CDR3, as DNA: TGTGCCAGCAGCTTAGGGTGGGCTAAAGACGAGCAGTACTTC. This codes for CASSLGWAKDEQYF.

The rearrangement joins TRBV7-9 to TRBJ1-6; D gene ambiguous. Germline CDR1 SEHNR, CDR2 FQNEAQ (reference sequence). The V gene lost 3 bases and the J gene lost 6 bases, with 9 bases spanning the gap. The CDR3 runs to 14 residues. The CDR3 nucleotides are TGTGCCAGCAGCTTTGAGTCGCGTAATTCACCCCTCCACTTT. Its protein is CASSFESRNSPLHF.

The chain recombines TRBV7-9 with TRBJ1-1, with D tentatively TRBD1 (6 bases). V gave up 7 bases and J gave up 5 bases, with 8 bases separating them. CDR3 size: 11 residues. CDR1 is SEHNR and CDR2 is FQNEAQ in the germline V gene (reference sequence). As DNA, the CDR3 is TGTGCCAGCACCCAGGGGACTGAAGCTTTCTTT. It codes for CASTQGTEAFF.

The chain recombines TRBV6-5 with TRBJ2-7; the D is unclear. V was trimmed by 2 bases and J by 0 bases, leaving 8 bases between them. The CDR3 is 14 amino acids. CDR1 and CDR2 from the germline V gene are MNHEY and SVGAGI. Written as DNA, the CDR3 is TGTGCCAGCAGTTACGGAGCATCCTCCTACGAGCAGTACTTC. Translated: CASSYGASSYEQYF.

The rearrangement links TRBV5-5 to TRBJ1-1; 7 nucleotides match TRBD1. V shed 4 bases and J 5 bases; nucleotides not matched to a gene: 8. Germline CDR1 reads SGHKS; CDR2 reads YYEKEE (reference sequence). The CDR3 runs to 14 residues. For the CDR3, the DNA is TGTGCCAGCAGCAGTATACAGGGGCATACTGAAGCTTTCTTT. It codes for CASSSIQGHTEAFF.

This clone has only one observation. The chain recombines TRBV7-8 with TRBJ2-3; D is uncertain. CDR1 is SGHVS, CDR2 FQNEAQ, per germline. The CDR3 runs to 14 residues. V was pared by 4 bases and J by 4 bases, with 12 bases between. CDR3 protein: CASSSTRVADTQYF. CDR3 bases: TGTGCCAGCAGCTCCACCCGAGTGGCAGATACGCAGTATTTT.

This clone has only a few counts. CDR3 nucleotide sequence: TGTGCCACCAGGCGGTCAATTAATTCACCCCTCCACTTT. This gives the protein CATRRSINSPLHF. The J gene is TRBJ1-6, the V gene TRBV6-1; D remains ambiguous. This CDR3 comprises 13 residues. The germline V gene has CDR1 MNHNS and CDR2 SASEGT. The V end lost 10 bases, the J end lost 6 bases, and 13 bases lay between the germline ends.

This chain uses TRBV7-8 with TRBJ2-5; 8 bases are a match to TRBD1. The V gene end was trimmed by 2 bases and the J gene end by 2 bases; junction bases not matched to a gene: 10. Germline lookup yields CDR1 SGHVS and CDR2 FQNEAQ. CDR3 size: 17 residues. This chain's CDR3 is CASSLTRGGTGQETQYF. The DNA of the CDR3 is TGTGCCAGCAGCTTAACACGAGGGGGGACAGGACAAGAGACCCAGTACTTC.

The chain recombines TRBV2 with TRBJ1-4; TRBD1 aligns across 9 bases. CDR1 and CDR2 from the germline V gene are SNHLY and FYNNEI. This CDR3 spans 14 amino acids. Trimming at V came to 8 bases and at J to 6 bases, leaving 7 bases not matched to a gene. The chain's CDR3 is CASGERTGDEKLFF. The CDR3 DNA reads TGTGCCAGCGGAGAGCGGACAGGGGATGAAAAACTGTTTTTT.

CDR3 nucleotides: TGTGCCAGCTCACCACGTGGGCCCTACGAGCAGTACTTC. Protein sequence: CASSPRGPYEQYF. The chain employs TRBV18 and TRBJ2-7; D unclear. Per germline, CDR1 KGHSH and CDR2 LQKENI. V gave up 1 base and J gave up 2 bases, with 6 bases separating them. The CDR3 runs 13 residues.

J is TRBJ1-2 and V is TRBV5-1; D might be TRBD1 (5 bases). V was cut by 0 bases and J by 4 bases, with 7 bases left in between. This CDR3 has 13 residues. Germline V gene data show CDR1 as SGHRS and CDR2 as YFSETQ. CDR3 bases: TGCGCCAGCAGCTTGGGACAGACCTATGGCTACACCTTC. It codes for CASSLGQTYGYTF.

The CDR3 spells CASSPEGLGDTQYF. The CDR3 region has the DNA TGTGCCAGCTCCCCGGAGGGGCTGGGAGATACGCAGTATTTT. This chain links TRBV28 with TRBJ2-3; the D gene is possibly TRBD2 (6 bases). CDR3 length equals 14 residues. CDR1 is MDHEN and CDR2 is SYDVKM in the germline V gene. The V and J ends lost 8 bases and 5 bases respectively, with 17 bases between them.

The chain couples TRBV4-2 to TRBJ1-2; D remains ambiguous. This CDR3 region has 13 residues. V lost 3 bases to trimming and J lost 2 bases, with 7 bases between them. Germline CDR1 LGHNA, CDR2 YNFKEQ. The CDR3: CASSHGGNYGYTF. The CDR3 nucleotides read TGTGCCAGCAGCCATGGTGGCAACTATGGCTACACCTTC.

The V and J genes are TRBV7-8 and TRBJ1-2, with unresolved D. The CDR3 is 14 residues long. With 0 bases removed from V and 6 bases from J, the gap between germline ends came to 11 bases. Germline V lookup: CDR1 SGHVS, CDR2 FQNEAQ. CDR3 nucleotide sequence: TGTGCCAGCAGCTTAGCGCGCGGGGAACATGGCTACACCTTC. Translated: CASSLARGEHGYTF.

V usage is TRBV6-5 and J usage is TRBJ1-4, with a weak D call TRBD1 (6 bases). V gave up 8 bases and J gave up 8 bases, with 12 bases separating them. There are 12 residues in the CDR3. The germline CDR1 and CDR2 sequences are MNHEY and SVGAGI. The DNA for the CDR3 is TGTGCCAGCGGGAGGGGGGGGGAAAAACTGTTTTTT. Translation gives CASGRGGEKLFF.

The gene calls are TRBV11-2 and TRBJ1-1; 9 nucleotides align to TRBD1. CDR1 is SGHAT and CDR2 is FQNNGV in the germline V gene. The length of the CDR3 is 18 residues. J gave up 12 bases and V 0 bases, and 20 bases lay outside the gene matches. CDR3 in amino acids: CASSLELGLSGQGQGSFF. CDR3 sequence (DNA): TGTGCCAGCAGCTTAGAACTTGGTCTGTCGGGACAGGGACAAGGGTCTTTCTTT.

The chain combines TRBV7-2 with TRBJ1-2; D unresolved. The germline V gene has CDR1 SGHTA and CDR2 FQGNSA. Trimming stripped 6 bases from V and 4 bases from J, with 12 bases between. The CDR3 consists of 13 residues. The CDR3 protein is CASRGRLGYGYTF. The CDR3 region has the DNA TGTGCCAGCAGGGGGAGGCTGGGCTATGGCTACACCTTC.

This clone was detected a few times. The chain is built from TRBV30 and TRBJ1-4; unclear D gene. Germline V gene data show CDR1 as GTSNPN and CDR2 as SVGIG (reference sequence). The CDR3 is 13 amino acids. V was pared by 0 bases and J by 8 bases, with 10 bases between. The DNA of the CDR3 is TGTGCCTGGAGTGTAAGGAGCGGGGAAAAACTGTTTTTT. Amino acid sequence: CAWSVRSGEKLFF.

This clone came up once. This chain uses TRBV15 with TRBJ1-2; 8 nucleotides match TRBD1. V shed 0 bases and J 4 bases; nucleotides not matched to a gene: 10. This CDR3 is built from 17 residues. Germline V gene data show CDR1 as LNHNV and CDR2 as YYDKDF (reference sequence). CDR3 region: CATSRDVGTGVTYGYTF. The CDR3, as DNA: TGTGCCACCAGCAGAGATGTAGGGACAGGCGTAACCTATGGCTACACCTTC. The variable domain in full, with the rest retrieved from reference TRBV15 and TRBJ1-2, is DAMVIQNPRYQVTQFGKPVTLSCSQTLNHNVMYWYQQKSSQAPKLLFHYYDKDFNNEADTPDNFQSRRPNTSFCFLDIRSPGLGDTAMYLCATSRDVGTGVTYGYTFGSGTRLTVV.

CDR3 residues: CASSGSSDDTQYF. DNA for the CDR3: TGTGCCAGCAGTGGGTCTAGCGATGATACGCAGTATTTT. The chain is built from TRBV2 and TRBJ2-3, with a possible D match to TRBD2 (6 bases). This CDR3 has 13 amino acids. V was shortened by 4 bases and J by 6 bases, with 11 bases between the two germline ends. CDR1 and CDR2 from the germline V gene are SNHLY and FYNNEI.